These 19 T cell receptor beta chains were all obtained from the same sample, sequenced in a study of T cell responses to AZD1222 COVID-19 vaccine. Profiling relied on immunoSEQ multiplex PCR, and the TCRdb table lists in-frame clones only, not all of them. The sample includes 90,000 to 150,000 clones, approximately 86% seen only once; the top ten take 2% to 2.5%. This specimen was peripheral blood, taken on day 0 of AZD1222 vaccination. Every receptor here comes from an adult in good health.

The V and J genes are TRBV7-3 and TRBJ1-1; D unclear. Germline V CDR1 and CDR2: SGHTA, FQGTGA. V lost 3 bases, J lost 0 bases, and 5 bases lay in between. The CDR3 covers 13 residues. The CDR3 DNA sequence: TGTGCCAGCAGCTTGACGGTGAACACTGAAGCTTTCTTT. It is translated as CASSLTVNTEAFF.

The chain links TRBV5-5 to TRBJ1-6, with 9 bases matching TRBD1. V trimming: 4 bases; J trimming: 5 bases; junction bases outside the gene matches: 4. CDR3 size: 15 residues. Germline CDR1 and CDR2: SGHKS and YYEKEE (reference sequence). In nucleotides, the CDR3 is TGTGCCAGCAGCGCCAGGACAGGGGATAATTCACCCCTCCACTTT. Protein sequence: CASSARTGDNSPLHF.

As concerns this clone: Different DNA sequences within this sample yield the same CDR3. This chain connects TRBV7-8 to TRBJ2-7; D is undetermined. Germline V lookup: CDR1 SGHVS, CDR2 FQNEAQ. The V and J ends lost 5 bases and 2 bases respectively, with 7 bases between them. The CDR3 contains 12 residues. CDR3 loop: CASSQGPYEQYF. The CDR3 nucleotides are TGTGCCAGCAGCCAAGGACCCTACGAGCAGTACTTC.

The rearrangement uses TRBV19 and TRBJ1-1; TRBD1 is a possible D gene (6 bases). This CDR3 has 14 amino acids. Trimming stripped 5 bases from V and 8 bases from J, with 18 bases between. CDR1 and CDR2 (germline): LNHDA, SQIVND (reference sequence). The CDR3 loop is CASSSTGQTTEAFF. As DNA, the CDR3 is TGTGCCAGTAGTTCCACAGGGCAAACGACCGAAGCTTTCTTT.

The chain is built from TRBV2 and TRBJ1-6; D uncertain. The CDR3 extends over 15 amino acids. The V gene lost 7 bases and the J gene lost 5 bases, with 15 bases spanning the gap. CDR1 and CDR2 from the germline V gene are SNHLY and FYNNEI. CDR3 loop: CASTQGPGDNSPLHF. CDR3 DNA sequence: TGTGCCAGCACCCAAGGGCCAGGCGATAATTCACCCCTCCACTTT.

The rearrangement uses TRBV7-8 and TRBJ1-2, with 7 bases fitting TRBD1. J was trimmed by 7 bases and V by 3 bases; bases with no gene match: 2. This CDR3 spans 12 amino acids. Germline assignment: CDR1 SGHVS and CDR2 FQNEAQ. CDR3 sequence: CASSFRQGGYTF. CDR3 DNA: TGTGCCAGCAGCTTCCGACAGGGTGGCTACACCTTC. Together with reference TRBV7-8 and TRBJ1-2, the CDR3 gives the full variable domain: GAGVSQSPRYKVAKRGQDVALRCDPISGHVSLFWYQQALGQGPEFLTYFQNEAQLDKSGLPSDRFFAERPEGSVSTLKIQRTQQEDSAVYLCASSFRQGGYTFGSGTRLTVV.

The rearrangement links TRBV9 to TRBJ2-1; D gene unclear. Germline CDR1 is SGDLS and CDR2 is YYNGEE. V was clipped by 4 bases and J by 0 bases, with 11 bases between them. The CDR3 sequence is 15 residues long. In DNA form, the CDR3 reads TGTGCCAGCAGCCAGACCCTCCGCTCCTACAATGAGCAGTTCTTC. It specifies CASSQTLRSYNEQFF. The full variable domain, completed using reference TRBV9 and TRBJ2-1, is DSGVTQTPKHLITATGQRVTLRCSPRSGDLSVYWYQQSLDQGLQFLIQYYNGEERAKGNILERFSAQQFPDLHSELNLSSLELGDSALYFCASSQTLRSYNEQFFGPGTRLTVL.

V gene TRBV7-9 combines with J gene TRBJ2-4; TRBD2 matches 8 bases. Trimming cost V 5 bases and J 1 base; bases outside gene matches: 4. The CDR3 has 15 residues. Germline V CDR1 and CDR2: SEHNR, FQNEAQ (reference sequence). CDR3 sequence (DNA): TGTGCCAGCAGCACCCGGGAGGGGGCCAAAAACATTCAGTACTTC. The encoded protein is CASSTREGAKNIQYF.

The chain couples TRBV27 to TRBJ2-7; the D gene could be TRBD1 or TRBD2 (5 bases each). CDR3 length: 15 residues. Germline CDR1 is MNHEY and CDR2 is SMNVEV (reference sequence). V shed 5 bases and J shed 2 bases, with 16 bases lying between them. This CDR3 is CASSPEPGPTYEQYF. The DNA for the CDR3 is TGTGCCAGCAGTCCTGAGCCGGGACCGACCTACGAGCAGTACTTC.

The genes are TRBV6-6 and TRBJ2-1, with 9 nucleotides matching TRBD2. This CDR3 has 14 amino acids. Germline V gene lookup returns CDR1 MNHNY and CDR2 SVGAGI (reference sequence). V shed 5 bases and J 7 bases; nucleotides not matched to a gene: 6. The CDR3 nucleotides are TGTGCCAGCAGTAACGCGGGAGGGGCGAATGAGCAGTTCTTC. Its translation is CASSNAGGANEQFF.

This chain connects TRBV6-5 to TRBJ1-4; D gene uncertain. The length of the CDR3 is 14 residues. Germline V gene lookup returns CDR1 MNHEY and CDR2 SVGAGI. The V and J ends lost 7 bases and 7 bases respectively, with 16 bases between them. Here the CDR3 reads CASKDYLGSEKLFF. The CDR3 DNA is TGTGCCAGCAAGGATTACTTAGGGAGTGAAAAACTGTTTTTT.

CDR3 residues: CASRRQVSGYTF. CDR3 sequence (DNA): TGTGCCAGCAGGAGACAGGTATCTGGCTACACCTTC. The chain is built from TRBV12-3 or TRBV12-4 and TRBJ1-2; TRBD1 might be the D (6 bases). Trimming stripped 6 bases from V and 7 bases from J, with 12 bases between. The CDR3 extends over 12 amino acids.

J is TRBJ1-1 and V is TRBV30; possible D gene TRBD1, 5 bases. Germline V gene data show CDR1 as GTSNPN and CDR2 as SVGIG (reference sequence). Trimming cost V 0 bases and J 5 bases, with 13 bases left between them. The CDR3 runs to 14 residues. CDR3 sequence: CAWSVLGARTEAFF. As DNA, the CDR3 is TGTGCCTGGAGTGTACTTGGGGCGAGAACTGAAGCTTTCTTT.

CDR3 in DNA: TGCAGCGTTGAGCGGACAGGGGGACCCTACGAGCAGTACTTC. Translation: CSVERTGGPYEQYF. The chain has TRBV29-1 and TRBJ2-7; TRBD1 matches 10 bases. Per germline, CDR1 SQVTM and CDR2 ANQGSEA. V lost 3 bases, J lost 2 bases, and 4 bases stayed unmatched. The CDR3 runs 14 residues.

The chain has TRBV18 and TRBJ2-2, with D perhaps TRBD1 (6 bases). Germline V gene lookup returns CDR1 KGHSH and CDR2 LQKENI. The CDR3 is 15 amino acids. The V and J ends lost 2 bases and 6 bases respectively, with 13 bases between them. The CDR3 DNA is TGTGCCAGCTCACCAGGAACAGGGTTCCCCGGGGAGCTGTTTTTT. Its translation is CASSPGTGFPGELFF.

This clone was detected once. The chain uses TRBV9 and TRBJ1-3; 7 bases agree with TRBD1. Per the germline V gene, CDR1 is SGDLS and CDR2 is YYNGEE. V dropped 0 bases and J dropped 4; count of bases not matched to a gene: 4. The CDR3 length is 15 residues. The CDR3 sequence: CASSVGRGRGNTIYF. The DNA for the CDR3 is TGTGCCAGCAGCGTAGGGAGGGGGCGCGGAAACACCATATATTTT.

This sequence joins TRBV3-1 (or the pseudogene TRBV3-2) and TRBJ2-5, with a tentative D call TRBD2 (5 bases). Per the germline V gene, CDR1 is LGHDT and CDR2 is YNNKEL (reference sequence). V lost 2 bases and J lost 3, with 10 bases in between. The CDR3 spans 14 residues. The CDR3 nucleotides are TGTGCCAGCAGCCAACGCGGGCCAAAAGAGACCCAGTACTTC. Translating it yields CASSQRGPKETQYF.

CDR3 DNA sequence: TGTGCCAGCAGTGATGGTGGTTACAGGAACAATGAGCAGTTCTTC. This codes for CASSDGGYRNNEQFF. J is TRBJ2-1 and V is TRBV25-1, with D perhaps TRBD1 (5 bases). V lost 3 bases and J 5 bases, leaving 14 bases between the germline ends. The CDR3 is 15 residues long. In germline, CDR1 is MGHDK, CDR2 SYGVNS.

The chain has TRBV7-6 and TRBJ2-1, with D possibly TRBD2 on 6 matching bases. The V and J ends lost 5 bases and 0 bases respectively, with 11 bases between them. This CDR3 is built from 15 residues. Germline values: CDR1 SGHVS, CDR2 FNYEAQ. The CDR3 coding sequence is TGTGCCAGCAGCCCGAGCGGGCTCTCCTACAATGAGCAGTTCTTC. It specifies CASSPSGLSYNEQFF.